Listed here are 22 T cell receptor beta chains from one sample, sequenced in a study of tumor and adjacent non-tumor tissue in lung cancer. No cell sorting was done before RNA was extracted from the tissue. Distant lung tissue was collected more than 3 cm away from the tumor edge. The library came from three nested PCR rounds adapted from ARM-PCR protocols. TCRdb independently ran MiXCR on the multiplex PCR reads; one entry per CDR3 protein. The sample has some 100,000 distinct CDR3 sequences, about 80% seen once. The specimen sequenced was distant non-tumor lung tissue. These receptor sequences come from a man between 60 and 75 years old with small cell lung cancer.

Many counts were recorded for this clonotype. The chain recombines TRBV10-3 with TRBJ2-2; the match to TRBD2 covers 13 bases. Trimming took 4 bases from V and 1 from J; bases not matched to a gene: 6. From germline, CDR1 is ENHRY and CDR2 SYGVKD. This CDR3 has 18 amino acids. CDR3 nucleotides: TGTGCCATCAGTGGGGGGACTAGCGGGGCCCGGAACACCGGGGAGCTGTTTTTT. This translates into CAISGGTSGARNTGELFF.

Details on this clonotype: The junction shows a germline mismatch at one end, possibly a read error. This chain uses TRBV4-1 with TRBJ1-1; a possible D gene is TRBD1 (6 bases). Germline V lookup: CDR1 MGHRA, CDR2 YSYEKL. CDR3 length: 15 amino acids. Written as DNA, the CDR3 is TGCACCAGCAACCAGGCTGGACAGCTGAACACTGAAGCTTTCTTT. Its protein product is CTSNQAGQLNTEAFF.

The rearrangement uses TRBV6-5 and TRBJ2-7; 9 bases are shared with TRBD1. The CDR3 length is 15 residues. Germline V lookup: CDR1 MNHEY, CDR2 SVGAGI. The DNA for the CDR3 is TGTGTTAGCAGGAGGGACAGGGATCGGTCCTACGAGCAGTACTTC. Residues: CVSRRDRDRSYEQYF.

Turning to this clonotype: Possible read error: a much larger clone is one base away. V usage is TRBV28 and J usage is TRBJ2-7; 12 bases align to TRBD2. Germline V gene lookup returns CDR1 MDHEN and CDR2 SYDVKM. The CDR3 is 15 residues long. The CDR3 DNA sequence: TGTGACAGCAGTTTATGGGGTCTAGCGGGAGGGCAGACAGACTTC. Amino acids: CDSSLWGLAGGQTDF.

This clonotype has at least ten counts. The rearrangement uses TRBV6-6 and TRBJ2-3; either TRBD1 or TRBD2 may supply D (5 bases each). V was trimmed by 4 bases and J by 4 bases, leaving 12 bases between them. The CDR3 contains 14 residues. Germline lookup yields CDR1 MNHNY and CDR2 SVGAGI (reference sequence). The CDR3 nucleotides read TGTGCCAGCAGTTTAATCCGGGGCTCAGATACGCAGTATTTT. Translated: CASSLIRGSDTQYF.

There are many counts of this clonotype. The rearrangement links TRBV29-1 to TRBJ1-1; no firm D call. The CDR3 runs 14 residues. Per germline, CDR1 SQVTM and CDR2 ANQGSEA. V shed 8 bases and J shed 1 base, with 17 bases lying between them. The CDR3 DNA reads as TGCAGCTCAACCGGGATTTCCCAGAACACTGAAGCTTTCTTT. Its protein product is CSSTGISQNTEAFF.

A word on this clonotype: A junction boundary mismatches the germline segment, possibly from a read error. CDR3 loop: CASNLTGAKNIQYF. CDR3 in DNA: TGTGCCAGCAATCTCACGGGGGCCAAGAACATTCAGTACTTC. V usage is TRBV6-5 and J usage is TRBJ2-4; either TRBD1 or TRBD2 may fit D (6 bases each). Looked up from germline, CDR1 is MNHEY and CDR2 is SVGAGI. This CDR3 has 14 amino acids.

Concerning this clonotype: Sequence at one end of the junction differs from germline and may be a read error. This chain links TRBV12-3 or TRBV12-4 with TRBJ2-5; D gene uncertain. The CDR3 has 15 residues. CDR3: CASSPYGWGQETQYF. CDR3 DNA: TGTGCTAGCAGTCCCTATGGCTGGGGACAAGAGACCCAGTACTTC.

Concerning this clonotype: One end of the junction does not line up with germline, which may come from a read error. The chain couples TRBV20-1 to TRBJ2-1; 13 bases line up with TRBD2. The CDR3 consists of 15 residues. Germline V gene lookup returns CDR1 DFQATT and CDR2 SNEGSKA (reference sequence). CDR3 amino acids: CNARPGTSGVDEQFF. The CDR3, as DNA: TGCAATGCTCGACCCGGGACTAGCGGGGTAGATGAGCAGTTCTTC.

The chain links TRBV11-2 to TRBJ2-1, with TRBD2 matching over 7 bases. CDR1 SGHAT and CDR2 FQNNGV come from the germline V gene. The CDR3 loop spans 18 amino acids. The CDR3 region has the DNA TGTCCCAACAGCTTAGGAGTATCGGGAGGCTACTATTACAATGAGCAGTTCTTC. Amino acid sequence: CPNSLGVSGGYYYNEQFF.

Regarding this clonotype: Because it lacks the conserved phenylalanine or tryptophan at the end, this CDR3 is likely a read error. The chain recombines TRBV29-1 with TRBJ2-1, with D tentatively TRBD2 (5 bases). The CDR3 length is 12 residues. The V end was cut by 5 bases, the J end by 6 bases, with 11 bases between. Germline assignment: CDR1 SQVTM and CDR2 ANQGSEA. CDR3 protein: CSVRSSSNEQFY. For the CDR3, the DNA is TGCAGCGTTAGGTCTAGCAGCAATGAGCAGTTCTAC.

This sequence joins TRBV29-1 and TRBJ1-4; D remains unclear. V was shortened by 0 bases and J by 8 bases, with 22 bases between the two germline ends. Germline assignment: CDR1 SQVTM and CDR2 ANQGSEA. The CDR3 is 17 amino acids. The CDR3 sequence: CSVEDTIPYRNEEKLFF. As DNA, the CDR3 is TGCAGCGTTGAAGATACGATCCCGTATAGGAATGAGGAAAAACTGTTTTTT. The full variable domain, completed using reference TRBV29-1 and TRBJ1-4, is SAVISQKPSRDICQRGTSLTIQCQVDSQVTMMFWYRQQPGQSLTLIATANQGSEATYESGFVIDKFPISRPNLTFSTLTVSNMSPEDSSIYLCSVEDTIPYRNEEKLFFGSGTQLSVL.

To note about this clonotype: An end of the junction differs from the germline gene, which may be a read error. The chain links TRBV4-2 to TRBJ2-1; 10 nucleotides align to TRBD2. CDR3 length equals 18 residues. Germline CDR1 is LGHNA and CDR2 is YNFKEQ. CDR3 loop: CVSSPTSGRAGRVDEQFF. Written as DNA, the CDR3 is TGTGTCAGCAGCCCGACCAGCGGGAGGGCCGGAAGAGTAGATGAGCAGTTCTTC.

As concerns this clonotype: Given a much more abundant clone one base away, this may be a read error. The rearrangement uses TRBV20-1 and TRBJ2-3; TRBD2 aligns across 11 bases. The CDR3 is 16 residues long. Per germline, CDR1 DFQATT and CDR2 SNEGSKA (reference sequence). The CDR3 loop is CNAFKRTSGFTDTQYF. DNA of the CDR3: TGCAATGCCTTCAAGCGGACTAGCGGGTTCACAGATACGCAGTATTTT.

This CDR3 is CSVILVGVASNQPQYF. As DNA, the CDR3 is TGCAGCGTTATATTGGTTGGGGTCGCCTCCAATCAGCCCCAGTATTTT. The rearrangement uses TRBV29-1 and TRBJ1-5; D unresolved. The DNA end is more similar to TRBJ2-3, so the J call may be wrong. CDR1 and CDR2 (germline): SQVTM, ANQGSEA. The CDR3 length is 16 residues.

Points on this clonotype: The junction and the germline gene differ at one end; a read error may be behind it. The rearrangement joins TRBV13 to TRBJ2-3; possibly TRBD1 for D (6 bases). This CDR3 contains 15 residues. In germline, CDR1 is PRHDT, CDR2 FYEKMQ (reference sequence). The CDR3 here is CASSYREPQTDTQYF. The CDR3 bases are TGTGCCAGCAGCTACAGGGAGCCGCAGACAGATACGCAATATTTT.

In its sample, this clonotype was seen once. The chain is built from TRBV29-1 and TRBJ2-1, with D tentatively TRBD1 (7 bases). Trimming shortened V by 2 bases and J by 7 bases, and 24 bases separated the two germline ends. From germline, CDR1 is SQVTM and CDR2 ANQGSEA. The CDR3 covers 17 residues. CDR3 region: CSVERVQWLAGGNEQFF. The CDR3 nucleotides read TGCAGCGTTGAACGGGTGCAGTGGCTAGCAGGGGGGAATGAGCAGTTCTTC.

A note on this clonotype: At one boundary the junction diverges from the germline segment, which might be a read error. V and J are TRBV12-3 or TRBV12-4 and TRBJ2-2; D unresolved. This CDR3 comprises 15 residues. CDR3 amino acids: CASSLRQCPTGELFF. The CDR3 coding sequence is TGTGCAAGCAGTTTACGCCAGTGCCCCACCGGGGAGCTGTTTTTT.

Of note for this clonotype: A much larger clone lies a single base off, so this may be a read error. The chain couples TRBV28 to TRBJ1-5; D is ambiguous. The CDR3 totals 15 residues. Per germline, CDR1 MDHEN and CDR2 SYDVKM. CDR3 sequence: CASSTHKLSNKPQHF. DNA for the CDR3: TGTGCCAGCAGCACCCACAAGCTTAGCAATAAGCCCCAGCATTTT.

With regard to this clonotype: A junction boundary mismatches the germline segment, possibly from a read error. The chain has TRBV6-6 and TRBJ1-1, with D perhaps TRBD1 (5 bases). Germline V gene data show CDR1 as MNHNY and CDR2 as SVGAGI (reference sequence). The CDR3 is 13 amino acids. The CDR3, as DNA: TGTGCCAGCAGCGATCGACAGAGCACTGAAGATTTCTTT. Its protein is CASSDRQSTEDFF.

The genes are TRBV11-3 and TRBJ2-2, with 7 bases matching TRBD2. V gave up 2 bases and J gave up 14 bases; unmatched junction bases: 17. The CDR3 totals 16 residues. Per germline, CDR1 SGHNT and CDR2 YENEEA. The CDR3 loop is CASSLTAGVVIGGLFF. The CDR3 DNA reads TGTGCCAGCAGCTTAACCGCGGGAGTGGTCATCGGGGGTCTGTTTTTT.

The rearrangement joins TRBV6-5 to TRBJ2-1; D is possibly TRBD2 (5 bases). Germline V gene lookup returns CDR1 MNHEY and CDR2 SVGAGI. The CDR3 sequence is 13 residues long. V was pared by 10 bases and J by 5 bases, with 15 bases between. Written as DNA, the CDR3 is TGTGCCACCTCCCGAGGGCCCCACAATGAGCAGTTCTTC. This translates into CATSRGPHNEQFF.